Detailed here is one T cell receptor (beta chain). In the authors' workflow: It was from reference gene primer amplification that nucleated cell counts were estimated. Measured with immunoSEQ multiplex PCR; TCRdb has only the in-frame clones, and not every one. The DNA was the basis for D and trimming; V, J and clone size are from that table. The sample records 200,000 to 250,000 clones, 80% being singletons. The sample originates from a study of blood T cell repertoires in COVID-19. Study overall: The United States, Italy and Spain supplied acute and convalescent COVID-19 samples. Nucleic acid was either cDNA or gDNA, and it came from T cells, B-cell-depleted T cells, or PBMCs.

With 0 bases clipped from V and 4 bases from J, the junction kept 4 bases outside the gene matches. The CDR3 runs to 15 residues. CDR1 and CDR2 (germline): MNHEY, SMNVEV (reference sequence). The TCR comes from a human donor in a cohort sampled during active COVID-19. The V and J genes are TRBV27 and TRBJ2-7, with TRBD1 identical over 9 bases. Sequencing input: peripheral blood. CDR3 loop: CASSLSGTGLYEQYF. Written as DNA, the CDR3 is TGTGCCAGCAGTTTATCCGGGACAGGGTTGTACGAGCAGTACTTC.